This T cell receptor (beta chain) is from a study of identical twins. Study results and limitations: Researchers caution that invariant MAIT and iNKT cells could partly confound zero-insertion analyses. Models came in too low on out-of-frame TCR alpha sharing in monozygotic twins. Insertions ran lower in abundant cord blood beta clonotypes, though not in memory repertoires.

Notes on this clonotype: Its antigen is not known.

Trimming stripped 0 bases from V and 5 bases from J, with 10 bases between. CDR3 length equals 14 residues. Germline CDR1 and CDR2: LGHDT and YNNKEL (reference sequence). A universal primer binding site was introduced by template switching. The final cDNA contained unique molecular identifiers. MiXCR, applied by TCRdb to the 5' RACE reads, yields one record per CDR3 protein. The table lists 750,000 to 950,000 distinct CDR3 sequences, approximately 13% of them singletons. These data were likewise used in another study, on yellow fever vaccine responses in identical twins.

This sequence originates from a woman aged 18 to 35 in good health. Sequencing was carried out using PBMCs. The rearrangement joins TRBV3-1 to TRBJ2-5; a possible D gene is TRBD2 (5 bases). The CDR3 sequence is CASSQDRWEETQYF. The CDR3 DNA follows: TGTGCCAGCAGCCAAGATAGGTGGGAGGAGACCCAGTACTTC.